These T cell receptor beta chains were read from a single sample in a study of cytomegalovirus exposure and HLA in healthy donors. This table comes from immunoSEQ multiplex PCR, and its TCRdb copy is limited to in-frame clones, with some not included. The sample totals tens of thousands of clones. Sequencing input: PBMCs. These receptors all stem from a human donor in good health. The CDR3 runs from the conserved cysteine through the conserved F or W. The order of the fields is V gene, D gene, J gene, CDR3 protein, CDR3 DNA. D genes are given only for firm matches.

v_call: TRBV6-5
d_call: -
j_call: TRBJ1-1
cdr3_aa: CASSNGIKGTEAFF
cdr3_nt: TGTGCCAGCAGCAACGGGATAAAGGGCACTGAAGCTTTCTTT

v_call: TRBV9
d_call: -
j_call: TRBJ1-3
cdr3_aa: CASSPSSRGNTIYF
cdr3_nt: TGTGCCAGCAGCCCTAGCTCCCGAGGAAACACCATATATTTT

v_call: TRBV29-1
d_call: TRBD1
j_call: TRBJ1-1
cdr3_aa: CSVSRTGVHTEAFF
cdr3_nt: TGCAGCGTCTCACGGACAGGGGTGCACACTGAAGCTTTCTTT

v_call: TRBV5-6
d_call: -
j_call: TRBJ1-1
cdr3_aa: CASRWTDTEAFF
cdr3_nt: TGTGCCAGCAGATGGACTGATACTGAAGCTTTCTTT

v_call: TRBV4-2
d_call: TRBD1
j_call: TRBJ2-7
cdr3_aa: CASSQAAGQGSYEQYF
cdr3_nt: TGTGCCAGCAGCCAAGCCGCCGGACAGGGGAGCTACGAGCAGTACTTC

v_call: TRBV28
d_call: -
j_call: TRBJ1-6
cdr3_aa: CASSTKGRGARSPLHF
cdr3_nt: TGTGCCAGCAGCACCAAGGGGCGGGGGGCAAGATCACCCCTCCACTTT

v_call: TRBV7-3
d_call: -
j_call: TRBJ2-2
cdr3_aa: CASSPQGTAGELFF
cdr3_nt: TGTGCCAGCAGTCCTCAGGGTACCGCCGGGGAGCTGTTTTTT

v_call: TRBV28
d_call: -
j_call: TRBJ1-1
cdr3_aa: CASSLGQRAEAFF
cdr3_nt: TGTGCCAGCAGTCTAGGACAGCGAGCTGAAGCTTTCTTT

v_call: TRBV2
d_call: TRBD1
j_call: TRBJ1-1
cdr3_aa: CASSSPTGWNTEAFF
cdr3_nt: TGTGCCAGCAGTTCCCCGACAGGGTGGAACACTGAAGCTTTCTTT

v_call: TRBV4-2
d_call: TRBD1
j_call: TRBJ1-1
cdr3_aa: CASSQGQGPGTEAFF
cdr3_nt: TGTGCCAGCAGCCAAGGACAGGGACCGGGCACTGAAGCTTTCTTT

v_call: TRBV5-1
d_call: -
j_call: TRBJ1-5
cdr3_aa: CASSPGSNQPQHF
cdr3_nt: TGCGCCAGCAGTCCGGGGTCTAATCAGCCCCAGCATTTT

v_call: TRBV9
d_call: TRBD1
j_call: TRBJ1-4
cdr3_aa: CASSANPGQGPYPEKLFF
cdr3_nt: TGTGCCAGCAGCGCCAACCCGGGACAGGGGCCTTATCCTGAAAAACTGTTTTTT

v_call: TRBV25-1
d_call: -
j_call: TRBJ1-4
cdr3_aa: CASGSGSNGANEKLFF
cdr3_nt: TGTGCCAGCGGATCTGGGTCTAACGGGGCTAATGAAAAACTGTTTTTT

v_call: TRBV11-2
d_call: -
j_call: TRBJ2-1
cdr3_aa: CATQGGYNEQFF
cdr3_nt: TGTGCCACCCAGGGGGGCTACAATGAGCAGTTCTTC

v_call: TRBV4-2
d_call: TRBD2
j_call: TRBJ2-5
cdr3_aa: CASSPKRGPAETQYF
cdr3_nt: TGTGCCAGCAGCCCCAAGCGGGGCCCGGCGGAGACCCAGTACTTC

v_call: TRBV4-1
d_call: -
j_call: TRBJ1-2
cdr3_aa: CASSQDRGLNYGYTF
cdr3_nt: TGCGCCAGCAGCCAAGACAGGGGATTGAACTATGGCTACACCTTC

v_call: TRBV19
d_call: TRBD2
j_call: TRBJ2-5
cdr3_aa: CASSSSSGGFQETQYF
cdr3_nt: TGTGCCAGTAGTAGCTCTAGCGGGGGGTTCCAAGAGACCCAGTACTTC

v_call: TRBV6-5
d_call: TRBD1
j_call: TRBJ2-5
cdr3_aa: CASSTDRSSGETQYF
cdr3_nt: TGTGCCAGCAGCACGGACAGGTCCAGCGGAGAGACCCAGTACTTC

v_call: TRBV18
d_call: -
j_call: TRBJ1-2
cdr3_aa: CASSPLVRAMNGYTF
cdr3_nt: TGTGCCAGCTCACCATTAGTCAGGGCTATGAATGGCTACACCTTC

v_call: TRBV4-2
d_call: -
j_call: TRBJ2-7
cdr3_aa: CASSQYSGLSSYEQYF
cdr3_nt: TGTGCCAGCAGCCAATACTCAGGGCTATCCTCCTACGAGCAGTACTTC

v_call: TRBV11-2
d_call: -
j_call: TRBJ2-7
cdr3_aa: CASSFPWGDSYEQYF
cdr3_nt: TGTGCCAGCAGCTTCCCATGGGGGGATTCCTACGAGCAGTACTTC

v_call: TRBV19
d_call: -
j_call: TRBJ1-5
cdr3_aa: CASSMTTGNQPQHF
cdr3_nt: TGTGCCAGTAGTATGACTACAGGCAATCAGCCCCAGCATTTT

v_call: TRBV12-5
d_call: -
j_call: TRBJ2-3
cdr3_aa: CASGLALGGTYTDTQYF
cdr3_nt: TGTGCTAGTGGTTTGGCGCTGGGCGGGACTTACACAGATACGCAGTATTTT

v_call: TRBV5-1
d_call: TRBD1
j_call: TRBJ2-7
cdr3_aa: CASSSGQTVGEQYF
cdr3_nt: TGCGCCAGCAGCTCGGGACAGACTGTTGGGGAGCAGTACTTC

v_call: TRBV7-3
d_call: TRBD2
j_call: TRBJ2-3
cdr3_aa: CASSSGLAGGTDTQYF
cdr3_nt: TGTGCCAGCAGCTCAGGACTAGCGGGGGGCACAGATACGCAGTATTTT

v_call: TRBV5-8
d_call: -
j_call: TRBJ1-2
cdr3_aa: CASSTRQSFNYGYTF
cdr3_nt: TGTGCCAGCAGCACCCGACAGAGTTTCAACTATGGCTACACCTTC

v_call: TRBV27
d_call: -
j_call: TRBJ2-3
cdr3_aa: CASSFWGSSTDTQYF
cdr3_nt: TGTGCCAGCAGTTTTTGGGGCAGTAGCACAGATACGCAGTATTTT

v_call: TRBV19
d_call: TRBD1
j_call: TRBJ1-4
cdr3_aa: CASSPDRGTNEKLFF
cdr3_nt: TGTGCCAGTAGTCCGGACAGGGGGACTAATGAAAAACTGTTTTTT

v_call: TRBV12-5
d_call: TRBD2
j_call: TRBJ2-3
cdr3_aa: CASASGGTDTQYF
cdr3_nt: TGTGCTAGTGCTAGCGGGGGCACAGATACGCAGTATTTT

v_call: TRBV6-1
d_call: -
j_call: TRBJ1-2
cdr3_aa: CASRTGRGYTF
cdr3_nt: TGTGCCAGCAGAACAGGGAGAGGCTACACCTTC

v_call: TRBV29-1
d_call: -
j_call: TRBJ1-2
cdr3_aa: CSVELEGARGYTF
cdr3_nt: TGCAGCGTTGAATTAGAAGGGGCGAGGGGCTACACCTTC

v_call: TRBV5-1
d_call: TRBD1
j_call: TRBJ1-4
cdr3_aa: CASSPTGAATNEKLFF
cdr3_nt: TGCGCCAGCAGCCCTACAGGGGCCGCGACCAATGAAAAACTGTTTTTT

v_call: TRBV30
d_call: -
j_call: TRBJ2-7
cdr3_aa: CAWSSYEQYF
cdr3_nt: TGTGCCTGGAGCTCCTACGAGCAGTACTTC

v_call: TRBV11-1
d_call: -
j_call: TRBJ2-2
cdr3_aa: CASRPGGHRNTGELFF
cdr3_nt: TGTGCCAGCAGGCCCGGCGGACACCGGAACACCGGGGAGCTGTTTTTT

v_call: TRBV28
d_call: -
j_call: TRBJ1-1
cdr3_aa: CASSLRNSEAFF
cdr3_nt: TGTGCCAGCAGTTTAAGAAATAGTGAAGCTTTCTTT

v_call: TRBV18
d_call: TRBD1
j_call: TRBJ2-7
cdr3_aa: CASSPHRDSSYEQYF
cdr3_nt: TGTGCCAGCTCACCTCACCGGGACAGCTCCTACGAGCAGTACTTC

v_call: TRBV11-3
d_call: -
j_call: TRBJ2-1
cdr3_aa: CASSLSGKHPMFF
cdr3_nt: TGTGCCAGCAGCTTATCCGGGAAACACCCCATGTTCTTC

v_call: TRBV5-6
d_call: TRBD1
j_call: TRBJ1-2
cdr3_aa: CASSSGDSYYGYTF
cdr3_nt: TGTGCCAGCAGCTCCGGGGACAGCTACTATGGCTACACCTTC

v_call: TRBV30
d_call: TRBD1
j_call: TRBJ2-7
cdr3_aa: CAWNFGQVEQYF
cdr3_nt: TGTGCCTGGAATTTTGGACAGGTCGAGCAGTACTTC

v_call: TRBV28
d_call: TRBD2
j_call: TRBJ2-2
cdr3_aa: CASSFLGTSGGEVNTGELFF
cdr3_nt: TGTGCCAGCAGTTTCCTCGGGACTAGCGGGGGGGAAGTGAACACCGGGGAGCTGTTTTTT

v_call: TRBV18
d_call: -
j_call: TRBJ1-3
cdr3_aa: CASSSYRNSGNTIYF
cdr3_nt: TGTGCCAGCTCATCTTACAGGAACTCTGGAAACACCATATATTTT

v_call: TRBV19
d_call: -
j_call: TRBJ2-7
cdr3_aa: CASSIPGFRGEQYF
cdr3_nt: TGTGCCAGTAGTATCCCGGGGTTTAGAGGCGAGCAGTACTTC

v_call: TRBV9
d_call: TRBD1
j_call: TRBJ2-7
cdr3_aa: CASSEGQGSSYEQYF
cdr3_nt: TGTGCCAGCAGCGAGGGACAGGGGTCCTCCTACGAGCAGTACTTC

v_call: TRBV5-1
d_call: -
j_call: TRBJ2-7
cdr3_aa: CASSFSQGFYEQYF
cdr3_nt: TGCGCCAGCAGCTTTTCCCAGGGGTTCTACGAGCAGTACTTC

v_call: TRBV6-4
d_call: TRBD1
j_call: TRBJ2-1
cdr3_aa: CASSQGADNEQFF
cdr3_nt: TGTGCCAGCAGTCAGGGGGCCGACAATGAGCAGTTCTTC

v_call: TRBV2
d_call: TRBD2
j_call: TRBJ2-3
cdr3_aa: CASKGSRGGTDTQYF
cdr3_nt: TGTGCCAGCAAAGGATCCCGGGGGGGCACAGATACGCAGTATTTT

v_call: TRBV9
d_call: -
j_call: TRBJ2-1
cdr3_aa: CASSLTGRSDNEQFF
cdr3_nt: TGTGCCAGCAGCTTGACAGGGAGGTCGGACAATGAGCAGTTCTTC

v_call: TRBV6-5
d_call: TRBD1
j_call: TRBJ2-5
cdr3_aa: CASGWTGQETQYF
cdr3_nt: TGTGCCAGCGGGTGGACAGGACAAGAGACCCAGTACTTC

v_call: TRBV6-1
d_call: TRBD1
j_call: TRBJ1-2
cdr3_aa: CASSEQDRDGYTF
cdr3_nt: TGTGCCAGCAGTGAACAAGACAGGGACGGCTACACCTTC

v_call: TRBV18
d_call: -
j_call: TRBJ2-2
cdr3_aa: CASSRDGELFF
cdr3_nt: TGTGCCAGCTCGAGGGACGGGGAGCTGTTTTTT

v_call: TRBV29-1
d_call: TRBD1
j_call: TRBJ2-5
cdr3_aa: CSVDRYRGQETQYF
cdr3_nt: TGCAGCGTTGATAGGTACAGGGGACAAGAGACCCAGTACTTC

v_call: TRBV19
d_call: TRBD1
j_call: TRBJ1-1
cdr3_aa: CASSRLTGGERAFF
cdr3_nt: TGTGCCAGTAGTAGACTTACAGGGGGTGAGAGAGCTTTCTTT

v_call: TRBV27
d_call: TRBD1
j_call: TRBJ1-6
cdr3_aa: CASSSGTAYSYNSPLHF
cdr3_nt: TGTGCCAGCAGTTCCGGGACAGCTTACTCCTATAATTCACCCCTCCACTTT

v_call: TRBV7-2
d_call: -
j_call: TRBJ1-2
cdr3_aa: CASSLVPSNYGYTF
cdr3_nt: TGTGCCAGCAGCTTAGTCCCTTCTAACTATGGCTACACCTTC

v_call: TRBV30
d_call: TRBD2
j_call: TRBJ2-3
cdr3_aa: CAWSESGGPTDTQYF
cdr3_nt: TGTGCCTGGAGTGAGAGCGGGGGGCCCACAGATACGCAGTATTTT

v_call: TRBV18
d_call: -
j_call: TRBJ1-3
cdr3_aa: CASSPEQGTGNTIYF
cdr3_nt: TGTGCCAGCTCACCAGAACAGGGCACAGGAAACACCATATATTTT

v_call: TRBV10-3
d_call: -
j_call: TRBJ2-7
cdr3_aa: CAISEAGTTYEQYF
cdr3_nt: TGTGCCATCAGTGAGGCGGGTACCACCTACGAGCAGTACTTC

v_call: TRBV7-9
d_call: TRBD1
j_call: TRBJ1-5
cdr3_aa: CASSLGGQGLNQPQHF
cdr3_nt: TGTGCCAGCAGCTTAGGGGGACAGGGTCTTAATCAGCCCCAGCATTTT

v_call: TRBV27
d_call: TRBD2
j_call: TRBJ2-1
cdr3_aa: CASTTTSGGVYNEQFF
cdr3_nt: TGTGCCAGCACCACGACTAGCGGGGGGGTATACAATGAGCAGTTCTTC